These T cell receptor beta chains were read from a single sample in a study of T cells in Graves' hyperthyroidism and ophthalmopathy. TCRdb fed the multiplex PCR reads into MiXCR, producing one record per CDR3 protein. The table shows roughly 100,000 distinct CDR3 sequences, with 45% to 50% occurring only once. The sequenced material came from blood. The receptor set was obtained from a man aged 40-49 years with Graves' hyperthyroidism. Each CDR3 is given with its conserved first and last residue. The D gene is left open where the match is weak. Only some rows state a clone size, as once, few, many or a class for expanded clones.

j_call: TRBJ2-1
v_call: TRBV11-2
clone_size: .
d_call: TRBD2
cdr3_nt: TGTGCCAGCAGCTTAGATTTGGGGAGGGGCAATGAGCAGTTCTTC
cdr3_aa: CASSLDLGRGNEQFF

j_call: TRBJ1-2
v_call: TRBV4-2
clone_size: many
d_call: TRBD1
cdr3_nt: TGTGCCAGCAGCGCCCAACAGGGGAACTATGGCTACACCTTC
cdr3_aa: CASSAQQGNYGYTF

j_call: TRBJ2-2
v_call: TRBV5-6
clone_size: many
d_call: .
cdr3_nt: TGTGCCAGCAGCCTAACTAGCCATGGGGCCGGGGAGCTGTTTTTT
cdr3_aa: CASSLTSHGAGELFF

j_call: TRBJ2-1
v_call: TRBV4-1
clone_size: .
d_call: TRBD2
cdr3_nt: TGCGCCAGCAGCCAGGGAGGGTTAACCTACAATGAGCAGTTCTTC
cdr3_aa: CASSQGGLTYNEQFF

j_call: TRBJ2-3
v_call: TRBV20-1
clone_size: many
d_call: TRBD2
cdr3_nt: TGCAGTGCTAGAGATCTGACCAGCGGGAGGGTCGCAGATACGCAGTATTTT
cdr3_aa: CSARDLTSGRVADTQYF

j_call: TRBJ2-7
v_call: TRBV12-3/TRBV12-4
clone_size: .
d_call: .
cdr3_nt: TGTGCCAGCAGTTTGACTCTTGGCGAGCAGTACTTC
cdr3_aa: CASSLTLGEQYF

j_call: TRBJ2-1
v_call: TRBV27
clone_size: .
d_call: .
cdr3_nt: TGTGCCAGCAGTTTATACGGGGAAAACAATGAGCAGTTCTTC
cdr3_aa: CASSLYGENNEQFF

j_call: TRBJ1-2
v_call: TRBV2
clone_size: .
d_call: .
cdr3_nt: TGTGCCAGCAGCCAATTCGACAACTCTGGAAACACCTTC
cdr3_aa: CASSQFDNSGNTF

j_call: TRBJ1-1
v_call: TRBV20-1
clone_size: .
d_call: TRBD1
cdr3_nt: TGCAGTGCTAGAGATCGGGGGACAGGGGCCGACACTGAAGCTTTCTTT
cdr3_aa: CSARDRGTGADTEAFF

j_call: TRBJ2-6
v_call: TRBV6-5
clone_size: many
d_call: TRBD2
cdr3_nt: TGTGCCAGCAGTCGATCCGGGACTAGCTTTTCGGGGGCCAACGTCCTGACTTTC
cdr3_aa: CASSRSGTSFSGANVLTF

j_call: TRBJ2-1
v_call: TRBV24-1
clone_size: .
d_call: TRBD2
cdr3_nt: TGTGCCACCAGTGATTTGCGGACTAGTTTAAATGAGCAGTTCTTC
cdr3_aa: CATSDLRTSLNEQFF

j_call: TRBJ2-7
v_call: TRBV2
clone_size: .
d_call: TRBD1
cdr3_nt: TGTGCCAGCAGACCAGGGGGATTCCGCTGGTACGAGCAGTACTTC
cdr3_aa: CASRPGGFRWYEQYF

j_call: TRBJ1-5
v_call: TRBV19
clone_size: many
d_call: .
cdr3_nt: TGTGCCAGTAGTTTCCAGGGCCAGCCCCAGCATTTT
cdr3_aa: CASSFQGQPQHF

j_call: TRBJ1-2
v_call: TRBV12-3/TRBV12-4
clone_size: many
d_call: TRBD1
cdr3_nt: TGTGCCAGCAGGGAGAGACAGGGGGCGCGGGAGGGCTACACCTTC
cdr3_aa: CASRERQGAREGYTF

j_call: TRBJ1-5
v_call: TRBV29-1
clone_size: .
d_call: .
cdr3_nt: TGCAGCGTTGACGGGAGAGGGGAGACCCAGCATTTT
cdr3_aa: CSVDGRGETQHF